This TCR beta chain was profiled in a study of T cells in Graves' hyperthyroidism and ophthalmopathy. Notes on the study in general: Ophthalmopathy stood apart from stable hyperthyroidism in a 13 V-J model. Expanded thyroid clonotypes (above 0.001) were mostly also found in blood.

Criteria for exclusion of patients were uncontrolled infection, other autoimmune disease, pregnancy or lactation. A sample of blood taken at first hyperthyroidism diagnosis preceded any ophthalmopathy symptoms. Template material for amplifying TCR beta CDR3 regions consisted of RNA transcripts. A first-round RT-PCR of the TCR CDR3 used the HTBI primer set. One entry per CDR3 protein, called by TCRdb with MiXCR from the multiplex PCR reads. The data hold 250,000 to 300,000 distinct CDR3 sequences, with 14% to 15% observed a single time. This clonotype has more than one count but fewer than ten. What it binds is not known. This CDR3 spans 20 amino acids. The germline gives CDR1 SGDLS, CDR2 YYNGEE. Trimming at V came to 0 bases and at J to 0 bases, leaving 15 bases not matched to a gene.

This chain uses TRBV9 with TRBJ2-1; 7 nucleotides align to TRBD2. The sequence came from a middle-aged woman with Graves' hyperthyroidism that later progressed to Graves' ophthalmopathy. The sample comprised blood. The CDR3: CASSVDIGRVSGVSYNEQFF. The CDR3 coding sequence is TGTGCCAGCAGCGTAGATATAGGCAGGGTGAGCGGGGTCTCCTACAATGAGCAGTTCTTC.